The rows below give T cell receptor beta chains drawn from one sample of a study of STAT3 mutations in large granular lymphocyte leukemia. Using immunoSEQ multiplex PCR, the repertoire was profiled, and TCRdb retains in-frame clones only, with some absent. The profile shows 17,000 or so clones, roughly 86% of them singletons. Sequencing input: peripheral blood mononuclear cells. These TCRs come from a middle-aged man with T-cell large granular lymphocyte leukemia. Some clones in this sample may be carry-over from other donors' samples. Both conserved end residues are part of each CDR3. A D gene is named only where the DNA matches it firmly. For some rows the clone size is stated as once, few or many, or as a class when expanded; others skip it.

CDR3aa,CDR3nt,v_gene,abundance,j_gene,d_gene
CASRPGQGRVRLNTEAFF,TGTGCCAGCAGACCAGGACAGGGTCGGGTGAGGCTGAACACTGAAGCTTTCTTT,TRBV28,-,TRBJ1-1,TRBD1
CASSSLAGGYNEQFF,TGTGCCAGTAGTTCCCTAGCGGGAGGTTACAATGAGCAGTTCTTC,TRBV19,-,TRBJ2-1,TRBD2
CAWRDRRRLDRTGRLYF,TGTGCCTGGAGGGATCGGCGTCGTTTGGACAGGACCGGGAGGCTGTACTTC,TRBV30,-,TRBJ2-7,-
CASSPGEETQYF,TGTGCCAGCTCACCAGGGGAAGAGACCCAGTACTTC,TRBV18,-,TRBJ2-5,-
CASSLDSLSEQYF,TGTGCCAGCAGTTTGGACTCACTCTCCGAGCAGTACTTC,TRBV28,-,TRBJ2-7,-
CASSSQETQYF,TGTGCCAGCAGCTCCCAAGAGACCCAGTACTTC,TRBV5-4,once,TRBJ2-5,-
CSVEPSRTEQYF,TGCAGCGTTGAACCCTCAAGGACCGAGCAGTACTTC,TRBV29-1,-,TRBJ2-7,-
CASSLGTDEKLFF,TGTGCCAGCAGCCTAGGGACAGATGAAAAACTGTTTTTT,TRBV7-8,-,TRBJ1-4,TRBD1
CASSRGSGALSYEQYF,TGTGCCAGCTCACGGGGTAGCGGGGCCCTCTCCTACGAGCAGTACTTC,TRBV18,-,TRBJ2-7,TRBD2
CASSYKWGAGSPLHF,TGTGCCAGCAGCTACAAGTGGGGGGCAGGTTCACCCCTCCACTTT,TRBV7-8,few,TRBJ1-6,-
CASTRAKSYEQYF,TGTGCCAGCACCAGAGCCAAATCCTACGAGCAGTACTTC,TRBV7-9,-,TRBJ2-7,-
CASSPGQYSQYF,TGTGCCAGCAGCCCGGGACAGTACAGTCAGTACTTC,TRBV11-2,-,TRBJ2-7,TRBD1
CASSGILLRGTEAFF,TGCGCCAGCAGCGGGATTTTGCTTAGGGGAACTGAAGCTTTCTTT,TRBV4-1,once,TRBJ1-1,-
CSAQDSYSGNTIYF,TGCAGCGCTCAGGACAGTTACTCTGGAAACACCATATATTTT,TRBV29-1,-,TRBJ1-3,-
CARSLEVAGYTDTQYF,TGTGCCAGAAGCTTGGAGGTAGCGGGGTACACAGATACGCAGTATTTT,TRBV5-3,-,TRBJ2-3,TRBD2
CASSPQKKTYEQYF,TGTGCCAGCAGTCCCCAGAAGAAAACCTACGAGCAGTACTTC,TRBV2,-,TRBJ2-7,-
CATRIGGTDTQYF,TGTGCCACCCGTATAGGGGGCACAGATACGCAGTATTTT,TRBV27,-,TRBJ2-3,-
CASSLGLPGQQETQYF,TGTGCCAGCAGTCTCGGCCTTCCGGGACAGCAAGAGACCCAGTACTTC,TRBV28,-,TRBJ2-5,TRBD1
CASSYQGQINYGYTF,TGTGCCAGCAGTTACCAGGGACAGATTAACTATGGCTACACCTTC,TRBV6-5,-,TRBJ1-2,TRBD1
CASRGVQETQYF,TGTGCCAGCAGGGGGGTCCAAGAGACCCAGTACTTC,TRBV25-1,-,TRBJ2-5,-
CASSLEGFGNTIYF,TGTGCCAGCAGCTTAGAAGGGTTCGGAAACACCATATATTTT,TRBV7-8,-,TRBJ1-3,-
CASSLAGSGGAFDEQFF,TGTGCCAGCAGCTTAGCGGGTAGCGGGGGGGCCTTCGATGAGCAGTTCTTC,TRBV7-8,large,TRBJ2-1,TRBD2
CASRDNNYGYTF,TGTGCCAGCCGCGACAATAACTATGGCTACACCTTC,TRBV27,-,TRBJ1-2,-
CASSPDNGNQPQHF,TGTGCCAGCAGCCCCGACAATGGCAATCAGCCCCAGCATTTT,TRBV7-9,-,TRBJ1-5,-
CASSSGVGGADEQFF,TGTGCCAGCAGCTCCGGGGTCGGGGGTGCGGATGAGCAGTTCTTC,TRBV5-6,-,TRBJ2-1,-
CASSPLISGANVLTF,TGTGCCAGCAGCCCGTTGATCTCTGGGGCCAACGTCCTGACTTTC,TRBV7-8,-,TRBJ2-6,-
CASSSSGGQPQHF,TGTGCCAGCAGCTCCAGCGGGGGTCAGCCCCAGCATTTT,TRBV5-4,-,TRBJ1-5,-
CASSPDRGTKNIQYF,TGTGCCAGCTCACCAGACAGGGGGACCAAAAACATTCAGTACTTC,TRBV18,-,TRBJ2-4,TRBD1
CASSTGTGGNQPQHF,TGTGCCAGCAGCACCGGGACAGGGGGCAATCAGCCCCAGCATTTT,TRBV7-2,-,TRBJ1-5,TRBD1
CASSLSIRSRERHEQYF,TGCGCCAGCAGCCTTTCGATCCGGTCCCGCGAGAGGCACGAGCAGTACTTC,TRBV5-1,-,TRBJ2-7,-
CASSQRVGADTQYF,TGCGCCAGCAGCCAACGAGTCGGGGCAGATACGCAGTATTTT,TRBV4-1,-,TRBJ2-3,-